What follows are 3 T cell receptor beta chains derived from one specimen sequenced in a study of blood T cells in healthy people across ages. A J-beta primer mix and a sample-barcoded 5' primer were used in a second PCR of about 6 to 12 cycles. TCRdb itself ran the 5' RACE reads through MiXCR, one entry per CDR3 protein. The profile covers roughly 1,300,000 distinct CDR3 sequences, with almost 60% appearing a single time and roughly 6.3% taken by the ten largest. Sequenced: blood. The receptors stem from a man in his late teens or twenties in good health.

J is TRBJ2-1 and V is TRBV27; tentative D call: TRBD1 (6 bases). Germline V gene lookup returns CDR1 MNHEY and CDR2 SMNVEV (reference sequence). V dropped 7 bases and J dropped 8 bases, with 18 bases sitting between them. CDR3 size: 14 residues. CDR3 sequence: CASKKGVVTDEQFF. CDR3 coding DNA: TGTGCCAGCAAAAAGGGGGTCGTGACGGATGAGCAGTTCTTC.

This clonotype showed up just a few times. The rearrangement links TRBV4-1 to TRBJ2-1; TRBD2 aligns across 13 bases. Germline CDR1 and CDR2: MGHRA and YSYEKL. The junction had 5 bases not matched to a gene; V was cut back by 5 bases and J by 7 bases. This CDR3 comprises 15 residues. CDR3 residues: CASSIGLAGDNEQFF. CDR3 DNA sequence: TGCGCCAGCAGCATCGGACTAGCGGGAGATAATGAGCAGTTCTTC.

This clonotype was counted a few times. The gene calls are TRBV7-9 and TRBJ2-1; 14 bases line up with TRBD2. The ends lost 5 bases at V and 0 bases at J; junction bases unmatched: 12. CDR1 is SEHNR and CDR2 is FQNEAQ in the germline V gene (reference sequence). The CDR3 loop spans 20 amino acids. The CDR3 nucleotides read TGTGCCAGCAGCGGAGCCGGGACTAGCGGGGGCCCCAGCTCCTACAATGAGCAGTTCTTC. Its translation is CASSGAGTSGGPSSYNEQFF. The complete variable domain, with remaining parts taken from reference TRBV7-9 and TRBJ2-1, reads DTGVSQNPRHKITKRGQNVTFRCDPISEHNRLYWYRQTLGQGPEFLTYFQNEAQLEKSRLLSDRFSAERPKGSFSTLEIQRTEQGDSAMYLCASSGAGTSGGPSSYNEQFFGPGTRLTVL.